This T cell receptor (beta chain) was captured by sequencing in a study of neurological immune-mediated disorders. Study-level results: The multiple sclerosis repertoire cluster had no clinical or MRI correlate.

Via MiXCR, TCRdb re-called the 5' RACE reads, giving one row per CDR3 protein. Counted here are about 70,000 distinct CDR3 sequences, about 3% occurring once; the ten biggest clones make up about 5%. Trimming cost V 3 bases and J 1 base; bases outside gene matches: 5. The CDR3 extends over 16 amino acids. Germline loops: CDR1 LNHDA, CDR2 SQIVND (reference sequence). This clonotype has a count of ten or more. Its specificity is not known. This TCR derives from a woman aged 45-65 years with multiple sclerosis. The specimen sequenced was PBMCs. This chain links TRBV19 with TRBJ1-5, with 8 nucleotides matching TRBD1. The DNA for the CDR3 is TGTGCCAGTAGTATCAGGGACAGGATCAGCAATCAGCCCCAGCATTTT. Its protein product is CASSIRDRISNQPQHF.